One and the same sample provided the 22 T cell receptor beta chains below, sequenced in a study of naive CD8 T cells in extremely preterm neonates. Elective cesarean births at 37-41 weeks, without labor or membrane rupture, supplied the cord blood. This table comes from immunoSEQ multiplex PCR, and its TCRdb copy is limited to in-frame clones, with some not included. The data contain under 9,500 clones, about 94% of them singletons. Sequenced input: naive CD8+ T cells from cord blood. These receptors were obtained from a newborn in good health.

The chain uses TRBV7-9 and TRBJ1-1; no firm D call. The CDR3 covers 12 residues. CDR1 and CDR2 (germline): SEHNR, FQNEAQ (reference sequence). V lost 8 bases and J 4 bases, leaving 11 bases between the germline ends. In DNA form, the CDR3 reads TGTGCCAGCCGTCAATGGAGCACTGAAGCTTTCTTT. This translates into CASRQWSTEAFF.

This chain uses TRBV7-3 with TRBJ2-7; the D gene is possibly TRBD1 (6 bases). There are 15 residues in the CDR3. V was pared by 2 bases and J by 0 bases, with 11 bases between. Germline CDR1 SGHTA, CDR2 FQGTGA. The CDR3 sequence is CASSLARQDSYEQYF. Written as DNA, the CDR3 is TGTGCCAGCAGCTTAGCGAGACAGGACTCCTACGAGCAGTACTTC.

The V and J genes are TRBV19 and TRBJ1-1, with a possible D match to TRBD1 (5 bases). Trimming cost V 5 bases and J 4 bases, with 11 bases left between them. The CDR3 length is 13 residues. Germline V gene sequence: CDR1 LNHDA, CDR2 SQIVND (reference sequence). The CDR3, as DNA: TGTGCCAGTAGTCTGGGACTGAGCACTGAAGCTTTCTTT. This encodes CASSLGLSTEAFF.

This clone showed up just once. This sequence joins TRBV6-6 and TRBJ1-2; 7 nucleotides match TRBD1. Trimming cost V 8 bases and J 3 bases; bases outside gene matches: 9. This CDR3 has 14 amino acids. Germline values: CDR1 MNHNY, CDR2 SVGAGI (reference sequence). The CDR3 reads CASCPDRSYYGYTF. The DNA of the CDR3 is TGTGCCAGCTGCCCGGACAGGTCGTACTATGGCTACACCTTC.

This chain connects TRBV6-4 to TRBJ2-5; TRBD1 matches 12 bases. The J call is uncertain, as TRBJ2-7 better fits the DNA end. CDR1 and CDR2 (germline): MRHNA, SNTAGT. The CDR3 sequence is 14 residues long. The CDR3 DNA reads as TGTGCCAGCAGTCAGGGACAGGGGGCATACGAGCAGTACTTC. As protein: CASSQGQGAYEQYF.

This clone has a single count. The J gene is TRBJ2-7, the V gene TRBV13; D uncertain. The CDR3 sequence is 13 residues long. Germline V lookup: CDR1 PRHDT, CDR2 FYEKMQ (reference sequence). V was pared by 0 bases and J by 4 bases, with 7 bases between. CDR3 in DNA: TGTGCCAGCAGCTTAGGGCTAGATTACGAGCAGTACTTC. Amino acids: CASSLGLDYEQYF.

This chain joins TRBV27 and TRBJ1-1, with no clear D. The CDR3 length is 14 residues. The germline V and J ends were trimmed by 0 bases and 2 bases, with 7 bases remaining between them. Germline CDR1 is MNHEY and CDR2 is SMNVEV (reference sequence). Written as DNA, the CDR3 is TGTGCCAGCAGTTTATCGAACGGTAACACTGAAGCTTTCTTT. Translation gives CASSLSNGNTEAFF.

This rearrangement joins TRBV7-6 to TRBJ1-1, with 7 nucleotides matching TRBD1. Germline CDR1 SGHVS, CDR2 FNYEAQ. This CDR3 is 15 amino acids long. V was clipped by 5 bases and J by 0 bases; unmatched bases: 6. This CDR3 is CASSARGAMNTEAFF. CDR3 sequence (DNA): TGTGCCAGCAGCGCCAGGGGGGCGATGAACACTGAAGCTTTCTTT.

This chain connects TRBV7-9 to TRBJ1-4, with a possible D match to TRBD1 (6 bases). The CDR3 has 13 amino acids. Germline assignment: CDR1 SEHNR and CDR2 FQNEAQ (reference sequence). V lost 9 bases and J 5 bases, leaving 13 bases between the germline ends. This CDR3 is CASLTGDNEKLFF. DNA of the CDR3: TGTGCCAGTCTGACAGGAGACAATGAAAAACTGTTTTTT.

This chain connects TRBV6-1 to TRBJ1-2; unclear D gene. CDR1 and CDR2 from the germline V gene are MNHNS and SASEGT. The CDR3 consists of 13 residues. Trimming left V 5 bases short and J 8 bases short, with 15 bases between. CDR3 sequence (DNA): TGTGCCAGCAGTCAGGAAAGCCCTCACGGCTACACCTTC. Encoded protein: CASSQESPHGYTF.

V gene TRBV30 combines with J gene TRBJ2-3, with 7 bases matching TRBD2. The V gene end was trimmed by 5 bases and the J gene end by 7 bases; junction bases not matched to a gene: 9. Germline assignment: CDR1 GTSNPN and CDR2 SVGIG (reference sequence). CDR3 length: 13 residues. As DNA, the CDR3 is TGTGCCTGGGTGGGGAGGGACCGAAATACGCAGTATTTT. This gives the protein CAWVGRDRNTQYF. Looking up the rest from reference TRBV30 and TRBJ2-3 gives the full variable domain: SQTIHQWPATLVQPVGSPLSLECTVEGTSNPNLYWYRQAAGRGLQLLFYSVGIGQISSEVPQNLSASRPQDRQFILSSKKLLLSDSGFYLCAWVGRDRNTQYFGPGTRLTVL.

The V and J genes are TRBV6-1 and TRBJ2-7, with 8 bases matching TRBD2. Trimming cost V 5 bases and J 3 bases; bases outside gene matches: 6. This CDR3 comprises 14 residues. Germline CDR1 is MNHNS and CDR2 is SASEGT. The DNA for the CDR3 is TGTGCCAGCAGTTTCGGGGGGGCGGGCTACGAGCAGTACTTC. Amino acids: CASSFGGAGYEQYF.

V gene TRBV21-1 combines with J gene TRBJ2-7; the table assigns TRBD1, which was not confirmed against the DNA. TRBV21-1 is marked as a pseudogene. The CDR3 totals 13 residues. The CDR3 region is CASSKHSSYEQYF. The CDR3 DNA reads as TGTGCCAGCAGCAAACACAGCTCCTACGAGCAGTACTTC.

A single count supports this clone. The sample holds other DNA sequences that translate to the same CDR3. The CDR3 sequence is CASSLQGAYEQYF. The CDR3 DNA reads TGTGCCAGCAGTTTACAGGGGGCGTACGAGCAGTACTTC. The chain recombines TRBV27 with TRBJ2-7, with 8 bases matching TRBD1. CDR1 is MNHEY, CDR2 SMNVEV, per germline (reference sequence). The CDR3 contains 13 residues. J lost 4 bases, V lost 2 bases, and 1 base had no gene match.

The chain employs TRBV5-8 and TRBJ1-2; 9 positions match TRBD1. Germline V gives CDR1 SGHTS, CDR2 YDEGEE. CDR3 size: 14 residues. V lost 1 base and J lost 2; bases outside the gene matches: 0. This CDR3 reads CASSLTGGNYGYTF. The DNA of the CDR3 is TGTGCCAGCAGCTTGACAGGGGGCAACTATGGCTACACCTTC.

The chain recombines TRBV6-1 with TRBJ2-7; 7 bases fit TRBD2. This CDR3 contains 14 residues. The trim removed 3 bases at V and 2 bases at J, leaving 4 bases unmatched. Germline V gene sequence: CDR1 MNHNS, CDR2 SASEGT. CDR3 region: CASSDNRGAYEQYF. In nucleotides, the CDR3 is TGTGCCAGCAGTGATAACCGGGGGGCCTACGAGCAGTACTTC.

V usage is TRBV7-9 and J usage is TRBJ1-3; 10 bases align to TRBD1. CDR1 and CDR2 (germline): SEHNR, FQNEAQ (reference sequence). After removal of 4 bases from V and 4 bases from J, the junction contained 4 bases not matched to a gene. There are 15 residues in the CDR3. The CDR3 DNA sequence: TGTGCCAGCAGCTCCGGACAGGGGGGGGGAAACACCATATATTTT. Encoded protein: CASSSGQGGGNTIYF.

The chain couples TRBV7-6 to TRBJ2-3, with 9 bases aligning to TRBD1. The CDR3 contains 14 residues. From germline, CDR1 is SGHVS and CDR2 FNYEAQ. Losses at the gene ends were 1 base for V and 4 bases for J; bases not matched to a gene: 0. In DNA form, the CDR3 reads TGTGCCAGCAGCTTAGGGACAGGGGCAGATACGCAGTATTTT. Protein product: CASSLGTGADTQYF.

The J gene is TRBJ2-7, the V gene TRBV5-1; the D gene is possibly TRBD2 (6 bases). Germline-derived CDR1 and CDR2 are SGHRS and YFSETQ. This CDR3 has 14 residues. V was cut by 0 bases and J by 5 bases, with 12 bases left in between. The CDR3 loop is CASSLVGSGNEQYF. The CDR3 nucleotides are TGCGCCAGCAGCTTGGTTGGTAGCGGTAACGAGCAGTACTTC.

The chain uses TRBV5-6 and TRBJ2-5; TRBD1 might be the D (6 bases). In germline, CDR1 is SGHDT, CDR2 YYEEEE. Trimming took 4 bases from V and 4 from J, leaving 11 bases between them. The CDR3 runs to 13 residues. The CDR3 is CASSGRGGETQYF. DNA for the CDR3: TGTGCCAGCAGCGGCAGGGGTGGAGAGACCCAGTACTTC.

The gene calls are TRBV27 and TRBJ2-7, with 8 nucleotides matching TRBD1. Germline loops: CDR1 MNHEY, CDR2 SMNVEV (reference sequence). The J segment lost 0 bases and the V segment lost 5 bases, leaving 3 bases of the junction unmatched. The CDR3 contains 14 residues. The CDR3 DNA reads TGTGCCAGCAGTGCCGGACAGGGCTCCTACGAGCAGTACTTC. It is translated as CASSAGQGSYEQYF.

This clone was seen just once. CDR3 coding DNA: TGTGCCAGCGGGACGGGGGTAGACACTGAAGCTTTCTTT. Translation gives CASGTGVDTEAFF. The chain carries TRBV5-4 and TRBJ1-1; maybe TRBD1 (5 bases). Germline CDR1 reads SGHNT; CDR2 reads YYREEE (reference sequence). The V and J ends lost 7 bases and 3 bases respectively, with 13 bases between them. The CDR3 runs to 13 residues.